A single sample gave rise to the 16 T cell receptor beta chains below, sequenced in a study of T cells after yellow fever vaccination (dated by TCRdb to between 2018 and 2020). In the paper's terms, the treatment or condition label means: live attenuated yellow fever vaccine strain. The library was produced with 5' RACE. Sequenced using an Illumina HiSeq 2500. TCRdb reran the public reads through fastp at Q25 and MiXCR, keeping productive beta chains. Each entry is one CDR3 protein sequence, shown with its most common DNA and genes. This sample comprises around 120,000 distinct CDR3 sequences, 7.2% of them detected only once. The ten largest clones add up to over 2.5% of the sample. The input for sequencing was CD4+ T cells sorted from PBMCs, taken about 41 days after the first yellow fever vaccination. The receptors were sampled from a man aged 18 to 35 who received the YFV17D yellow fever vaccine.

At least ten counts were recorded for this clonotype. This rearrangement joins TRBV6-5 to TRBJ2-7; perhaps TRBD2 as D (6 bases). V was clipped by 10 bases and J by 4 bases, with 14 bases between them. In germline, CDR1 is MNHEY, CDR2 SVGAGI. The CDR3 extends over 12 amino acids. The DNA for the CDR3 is TGTGCCACCGCGGTGGGAGGATACGAGCAGTACTTC. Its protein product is CATAVGGYEQYF.

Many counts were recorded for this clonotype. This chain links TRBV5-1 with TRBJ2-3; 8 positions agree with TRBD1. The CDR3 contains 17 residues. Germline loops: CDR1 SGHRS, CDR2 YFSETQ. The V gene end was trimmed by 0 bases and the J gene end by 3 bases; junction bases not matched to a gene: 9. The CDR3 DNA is TGCGCCAGCAGCTTGGTTCTAGGACAGGGTCCGACAGATACGCAGTATTTT. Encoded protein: CASSLVLGQGPTDTQYF.

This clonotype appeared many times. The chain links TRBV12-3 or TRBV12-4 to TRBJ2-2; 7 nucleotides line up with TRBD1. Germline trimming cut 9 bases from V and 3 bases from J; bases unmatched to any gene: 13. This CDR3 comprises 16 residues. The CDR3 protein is CASARKGTEHTGELFF. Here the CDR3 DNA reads TGTGCCAGTGCAAGGAAAGGGACAGAACACACCGGGGAGCTGTTTTTT.

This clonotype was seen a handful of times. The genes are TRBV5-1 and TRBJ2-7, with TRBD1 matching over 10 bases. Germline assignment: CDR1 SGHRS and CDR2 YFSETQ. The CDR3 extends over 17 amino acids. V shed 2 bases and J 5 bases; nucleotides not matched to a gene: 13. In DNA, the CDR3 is TGCGCCAGCAGCTTAAGGCCTTCGGGACAGGGGATCCACGAGCAGTACGTC. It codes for CASSLRPSGQGIHEQYV.

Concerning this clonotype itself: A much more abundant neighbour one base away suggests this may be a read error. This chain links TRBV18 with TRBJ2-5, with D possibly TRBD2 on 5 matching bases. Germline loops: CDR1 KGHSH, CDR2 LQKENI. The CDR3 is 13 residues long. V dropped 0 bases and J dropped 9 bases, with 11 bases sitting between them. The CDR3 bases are TGTGCCAGCTCACCACCCGTTCTGGAGGCCCAGTACTTC. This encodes CASSPPVLEAQYF.

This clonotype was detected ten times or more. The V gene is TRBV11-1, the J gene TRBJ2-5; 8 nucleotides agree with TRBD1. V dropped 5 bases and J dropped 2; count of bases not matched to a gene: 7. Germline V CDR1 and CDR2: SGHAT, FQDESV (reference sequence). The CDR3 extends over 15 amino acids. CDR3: CASSRSGTGQETQYF. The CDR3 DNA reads TGTGCCAGCAGCCGTTCCGGGACAGGACAAGAGACCCAGTACTTC.

CDR3 sequence reads: CSPHGGLTDTQYF. CDR3 bases: TGCAGCCCCCATGGGGGATTGACAGATACGCAGTATTTT. This sequence joins TRBV29-1 and TRBJ2-3; D could derive from TRBD1 or TRBD2 (5 bases each). V lost 8 bases to trimming and J lost 3 bases, with 15 bases between them. CDR3 size: 13 residues. The germline gives CDR1 SQVTM, CDR2 ANQGSEA.

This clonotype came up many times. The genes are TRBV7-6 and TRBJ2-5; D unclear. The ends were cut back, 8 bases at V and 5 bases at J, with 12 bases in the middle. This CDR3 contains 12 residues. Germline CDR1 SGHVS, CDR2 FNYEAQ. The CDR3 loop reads CASGPVGETQYF. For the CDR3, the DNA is TGTGCCAGCGGGCCGGTGGGGGAGACCCAGTACTTC. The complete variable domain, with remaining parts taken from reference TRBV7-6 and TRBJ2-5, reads GAGVSQSPRYKVTKRGQDVALRCDPISGHVSLYWYRQALGQGPEFLTYFNYEAQQDKSGLPNDRFSAERPEGSISTLTIQRTEQRDSAMYRCASGPVGETQYFGPGTRLLVL.

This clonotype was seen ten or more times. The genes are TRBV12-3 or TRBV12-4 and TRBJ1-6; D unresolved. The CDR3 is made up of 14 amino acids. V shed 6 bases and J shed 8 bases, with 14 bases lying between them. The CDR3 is CASSPRQTHSPLHF. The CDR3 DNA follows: TGTGCCAGCAGCCCGCGGCAGACCCATTCACCCCTCCACTTT.

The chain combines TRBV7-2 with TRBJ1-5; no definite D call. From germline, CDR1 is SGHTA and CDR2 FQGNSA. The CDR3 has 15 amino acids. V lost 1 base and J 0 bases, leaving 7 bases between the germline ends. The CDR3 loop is CASSLVTYSNQPQHF. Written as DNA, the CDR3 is TGTGCCAGCAGCTTAGTAACCTATAGCAATCAGCCCCAGCATTTT. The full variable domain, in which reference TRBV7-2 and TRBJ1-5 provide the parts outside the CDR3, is GAGVSQSPSNKVTEKGKDVELRCDPISGHTALYWYRQSLGQGLEFLIYFQGNSAPDKSGLPSDRFSAERTGGSVSTLTIQRTQQEDSAVYLCASSLVTYSNQPQHFGDGTRLSIL.

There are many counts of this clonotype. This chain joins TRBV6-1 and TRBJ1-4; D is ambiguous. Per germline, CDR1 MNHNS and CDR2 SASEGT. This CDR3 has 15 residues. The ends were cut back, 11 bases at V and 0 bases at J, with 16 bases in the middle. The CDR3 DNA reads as TGTGCCTCGGCGGACCACGGGACAACTAATGAAAAACTGTTTTTT. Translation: CASADHGTTNEKLFF.

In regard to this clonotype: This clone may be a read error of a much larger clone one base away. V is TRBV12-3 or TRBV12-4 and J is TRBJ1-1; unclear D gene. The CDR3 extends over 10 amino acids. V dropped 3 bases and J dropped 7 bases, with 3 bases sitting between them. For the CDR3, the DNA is TGTGCCAGCAGTTTTGTTGAAGCTTTCTTT. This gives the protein CASSFVEAFF.

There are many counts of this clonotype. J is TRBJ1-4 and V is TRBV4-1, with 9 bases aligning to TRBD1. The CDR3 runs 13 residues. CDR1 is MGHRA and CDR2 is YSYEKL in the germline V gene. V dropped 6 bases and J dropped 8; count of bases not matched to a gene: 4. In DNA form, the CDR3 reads TGCGCCAGCAGTAGGGACAGGGAGGAAAAACTGTTTTTT. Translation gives CASSRDREEKLFF.

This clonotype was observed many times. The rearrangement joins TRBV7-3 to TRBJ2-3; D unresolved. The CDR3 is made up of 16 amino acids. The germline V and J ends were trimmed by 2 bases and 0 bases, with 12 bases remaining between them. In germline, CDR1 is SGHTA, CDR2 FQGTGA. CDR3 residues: CASSLSATSSTDTQYF. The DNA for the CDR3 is TGTGCCAGCAGCTTATCCGCGACTTCTAGCACAGATACGCAGTATTTT.

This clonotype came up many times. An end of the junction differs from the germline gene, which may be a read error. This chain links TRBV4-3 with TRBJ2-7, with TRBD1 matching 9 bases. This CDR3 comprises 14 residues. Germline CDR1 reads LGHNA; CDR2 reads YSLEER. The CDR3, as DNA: TGCTCCAGCAGCCAAGCGGACAGGGGCTACGAGCAGTACTTC. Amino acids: CSSSQADRGYEQYF.

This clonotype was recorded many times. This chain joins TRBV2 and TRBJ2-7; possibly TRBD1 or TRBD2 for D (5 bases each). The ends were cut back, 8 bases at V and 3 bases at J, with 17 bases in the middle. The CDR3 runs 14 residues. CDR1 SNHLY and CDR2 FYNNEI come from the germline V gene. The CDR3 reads CASGDLPGNYEQYF. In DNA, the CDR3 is TGTGCCAGCGGGGACCTCCCGGGCAACTACGAGCAGTACTTC.